This paragraph covers one T cell receptor (beta chain) sequence. TCRdb keeps only in-frame clones here, not all; method: immunoSEQ multiplex PCR. The table includes around 200,000 clones, around 87% detected once. This entry comes from a study of blood T cell repertoires in COVID-19. The material sequenced was peripheral blood. This TCR came from a man aged 35-49 years with active or convalescent COVID-19.

The CDR3 bases are TGTGCCACTATTCTCCGGGACAGGGCCCGTCCGGCTGAGCAGTTCTTC. Its translation is CATILRDRARPAEQFF. The chain employs TRBV24-1 and TRBJ2-1; 9 bases map to TRBD1. The CDR3 covers 16 residues. The germline V gene has CDR1 KGHDR and CDR2 SFDVKD. The V gene end was trimmed by 10 bases and the J gene end by 9 bases; junction bases not matched to a gene: 18.